Shown below are 3 T cell receptor beta chains from a single sample sequenced in a study of blood T cell repertoires in COVID-19. Method: immunoSEQ multiplex PCR; TCRdb's copy keeps in-frame clones and lacks some. Among 100,000 or so clones listed, roughly 76% were seen once. Sequencing used peripheral blood. The receptors originated from a human donor in a cohort sampled during active COVID-19.

This clone showed up just a few times. The chain couples TRBV3-1 (or the pseudogene TRBV3-2) to TRBJ1-1; D may be TRBD1 (6 bases). Germline assignment: CDR1 LGHDT and CDR2 YNNKEL (reference sequence). This CDR3 is 15 amino acids long. Trimming stripped 4 bases from V and 1 base from J, with 13 bases between. The CDR3 DNA is TGTGCCAGCAGCCGGGAGGCGGGGGCGAACACTGAAGCTTTCTTT. Its protein product is CASSREAGANTEAFF.

The chain couples TRBV18 to TRBJ1-2, with 7 nucleotides matching TRBD1. The length of the CDR3 is 17 residues. In germline, CDR1 is KGHSH, CDR2 LQKENI. J gave up 4 bases and V 5 bases, and 16 bases lay outside the gene matches. The CDR3 bases are TGTGCCAGCTCAGGAGACAGGGCCCGGTCCCCGAGCTATGGCTACACCTTC. Its protein product is CASSGDRARSPSYGYTF.

The gene calls are TRBV5-8 and TRBJ2-6; 9 bases align to TRBD1. V lost 4 bases to trimming and J lost 0 bases; unmatched junction nucleotides: 11. This CDR3 spans 19 amino acids. Germline V gene sequence: CDR1 SGHTS, CDR2 YDEGEE. CDR3 sequence reads: CASSKSGTGMSSGANVLTF. CDR3 coding DNA: TGTGCCAGCAGCAAATCCGGGACAGGGATGAGCTCTGGGGCCAACGTCCTGACTTTC.